Listed below are T cell receptor beta chains from one sample, sequenced in a study of T-cell memory formation after mild COVID-19. One entry per CDR3 protein, called by TCRdb with MiXCR from the 5' RACE reads. The sample records 120,000 or so distinct CDR3 sequences, about 6.5% being singletons. Sequencing was carried out using PBMCs or a T cell subset sorted from them (not recorded which). Receptors originate from an adult woman who had mild COVID-19 (a few samples of this study predate the infection). Cell type and time point are not known. Each CDR3 is given with its conserved first and last residue. A D gene is named only where the DNA matches it firmly. Rows may omit the clone size; those that give it use once, few, many or a size class.

clone_size,d_call,v_call,cdr3_length,j_call,cdr3_aa,cdr3_nt
-,TRBD2,TRBV4-3,18,TRBJ2-5,CASSQGRLAGGSMETQYF,TGCGCCAGCAGCCAGGGAAGACTAGCGGGAGGGTCGATGGAGACCCAGTACTTC
once,TRBD2,TRBV12-5,15,TRBJ2-5,CASGPMHSGKETKYF,TGTGCTAGTGGTCCAATGCATAGCGGGAAAGAGACCAAGTACTTC
many,-,TRBV12-3/TRBV12-4,13,TRBJ1-4,CASSYGGSEKLFF,TGTGCCAGCAGCTACGGGGGGTCTGAAAAACTGTTTTTT
-,-,TRBV5-1,15,TRBJ2-7,CASSLGPKGPYEQYF,TGCGCCAGCAGCTTAGGGCCCAAGGGTCCCTACGAGCAGTACTTC
-,TRBD1,TRBV7-8,14,TRBJ2-7,CASSRQGALDEQYF,TGTGCCAGCAGCCGACAGGGGGCGTTGGACGAGCAGTACTTC
few,-,TRBV15,15,TRBJ2-3,CATSRRRGYTDTQYF,TGTGCCACCAGCCGACGACGGGGATACACAGATACGCAGTATTTT
few,-,TRBV18,16,TRBJ2-7,CASSPPSRGKAYEQYF,TGTGCCAGCTCACCACCTTCGAGGGGTAAAGCCTACGAGCAGTACTTC
few,TRBD2,TRBV18,15,TRBJ2-7,CASSPPESGAREQYF,TGTGCCAGCTCACCACCGGAAAGCGGGGCGCGAGAGCAGTACTTC
many,-,TRBV7-2,14,TRBJ1-2,CASSLSEGLYGYTF,TGTGCCAGCAGCTTATCGGAGGGGCTCTATGGCTACACCTTC
few,-,TRBV11-2,14,TRBJ1-1,CASSLAGRRTEAFF,TGTGCCAGCAGCTTAGCAGGGCGAAGGACTGAAGCTTTCTTT
few,-,TRBV20-1,15,TRBJ2-1,CSARVRAGGQDEQFF,TGCAGTGCTAGAGTTAGGGCGGGAGGACAGGATGAGCAGTTCTTC
few,TRBD2,TRBV6-2/TRBV6-3,13,TRBJ2-7,CASKTSGSYEQYF,TGTGCCAGTAAGACTAGCGGCTCCTACGAGCAGTACTTC
many,TRBD1,TRBV7-6,14,TRBJ1-6,CASSLPGTGSPLHF,TGTGCCAGCAGCTTACCCGGGACAGGCTCACCCCTCCACTTT